This TCR beta chain comes out of a study of cytomegalovirus exposure and HLA in healthy donors. CDR1 is MGHRA, CDR2 YSYEKL, per germline. V lost 1 base to trimming and J lost 8 bases; unmatched junction nucleotides: 9. The CDR3 contains 17 residues. Amplification used 60 Vbeta primers and 13 Jbeta primers. Method: immunoSEQ multiplex PCR; TCRdb's copy keeps in-frame clones and lacks some. Found here are around 40,000 clones; the top ten clones hold 1% to 1.5%. The sample was PBMCs. The chain employs TRBV4-1 and TRBJ2-1; TRBD2 agrees at 12 bases. This TCR came from a man aged 25 to 40 in good health and CMV-seronegative. CDR3 bases: TGCGCCAGCAGCCAAGGGGGACTAGCGGGTGAACTGGATGAGCAGTTCTTC. Translated: CASSQGGLAGELDEQFF.